This TCR beta chain stems from a study of blood T cell repertoires in COVID-19. Study-wide context: The samples span acute and convalescent COVID-19 from the United States, Italy and Spain.

Per the original data handling: Estimates of nucleated cell counts were drawn from the amplification of reference gene primers. Assay: immunoSEQ multiplex PCR; the TCRdb copy retains only in-frame clones and omits some. V, J and clone size are taken as reported in that table, and D and trimming were inferred from the DNA itself. The sample has approximately 170,000 clones; more than 85% are singletons. Trimming removed 5 bases from V and 0 bases from J, with 18 bases in between. The CDR3 has 17 residues. CDR1 and CDR2 from the germline V gene are MDHEN and SYDVKM. The sequenced sample was peripheral blood. This receptor was taken from a young man with acute or convalescent COVID-19. J is TRBJ2-3 and V is TRBV28; maybe TRBD2 (6 bases). CDR3 sequence (DNA): TGTGCCAGCAGTCTCTCTAGGGCGGGGTCTAGCACAGATACGCAGTATTTT. Amino acids: CASSLSRAGSSTDTQYF. Full variable domain (outside the CDR3, taken from reference TRBV28 and TRBJ2-3): DVKVTQSSRYLVKRTGEKVFLECVQDMDHENMFWYRQDPGLGLRLIYFSYDVKMKEKGDIPEGYSVSREKKERFSLILESASTNQTSMYLCASSLSRAGSSTDTQYFGPGTRLTVL.